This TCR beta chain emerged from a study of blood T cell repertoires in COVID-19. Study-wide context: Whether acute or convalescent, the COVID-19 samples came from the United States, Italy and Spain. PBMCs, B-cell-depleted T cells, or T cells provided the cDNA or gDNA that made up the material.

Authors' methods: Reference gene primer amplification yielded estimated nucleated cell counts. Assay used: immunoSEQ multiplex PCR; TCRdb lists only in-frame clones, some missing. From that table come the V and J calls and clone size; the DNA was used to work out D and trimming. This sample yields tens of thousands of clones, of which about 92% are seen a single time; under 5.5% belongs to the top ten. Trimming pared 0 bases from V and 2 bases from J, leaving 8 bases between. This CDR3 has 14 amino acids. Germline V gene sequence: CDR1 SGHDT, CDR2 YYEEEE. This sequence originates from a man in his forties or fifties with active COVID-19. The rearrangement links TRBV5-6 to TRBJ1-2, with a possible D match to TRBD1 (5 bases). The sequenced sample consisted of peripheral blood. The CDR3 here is CASSLVDTNYGYTF. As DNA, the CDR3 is TGTGCCAGCAGCTTGGTGGACACAAACTATGGCTACACCTTC.